This T cell receptor beta chain was recovered during a study of CD8+ T cells in alopecia areata. Study-wide context: Among treated patients, severity was scored by affected scalp area percentage.

With regard to this clone: The antigen is undetermined.

Findings and limits, study-wide: The link between baseline CD8+ expansion and response remains uncertain with one nonresponder.

RNA extraction was followed by reverse transcription into cDNA, which acted as the sequencing template. Data came from immunoSEQ multiplex PCR; TCRdb stores just in-frame clones and leaves some out. The sample shows about 140,000 clones, about 85% of them seen only once. Treatment denoted: oral pan-JAK inhibitor, 5-10 mg twice daily. Patients with alopecia areata provided lesional scalp punch biopsies as well as peripheral blood. Germline trimming cut 5 bases from V and 7 bases from J; bases unmatched to any gene: 17. Germline V lookup: CDR1 SGHVS, CDR2 FQNEAQ. The CDR3 is 16 residues long. This clonotype originated in a human donor with alopecia areata. This chain joins TRBV7-8 and TRBJ2-7; the match to TRBD2 covers 7 bases. The input for sequencing was CD8+ T cells sorted from blood, taken at week 4, from a patient treated with tofacitinib. The DNA of the CDR3 is TGTGCCAGCAGCACTATTCGGGACTACCAGGGAGGAGAGCAGTACTTC. It translates to CASSTIRDYQGGEQYF.